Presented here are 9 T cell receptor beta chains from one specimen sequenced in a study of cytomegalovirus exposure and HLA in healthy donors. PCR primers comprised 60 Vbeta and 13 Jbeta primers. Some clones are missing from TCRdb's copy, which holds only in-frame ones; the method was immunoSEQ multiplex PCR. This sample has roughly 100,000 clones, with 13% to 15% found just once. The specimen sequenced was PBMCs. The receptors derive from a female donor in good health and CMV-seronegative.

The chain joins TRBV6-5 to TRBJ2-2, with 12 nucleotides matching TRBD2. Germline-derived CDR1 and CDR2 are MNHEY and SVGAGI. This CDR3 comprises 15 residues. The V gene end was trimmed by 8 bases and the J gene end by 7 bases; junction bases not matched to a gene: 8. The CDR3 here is CASGRLAGEFGELFF. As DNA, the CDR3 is TGTGCCAGCGGCCGACTAGCGGGAGAATTCGGGGAGCTGTTTTTT.

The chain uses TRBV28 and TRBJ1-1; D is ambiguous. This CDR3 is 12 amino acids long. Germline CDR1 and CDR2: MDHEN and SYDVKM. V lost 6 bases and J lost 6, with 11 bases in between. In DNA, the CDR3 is TGTGCCAGCAGCCCCAGACTAGCTGAAGCTTTCTTT. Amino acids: CASSPRLAEAFF.

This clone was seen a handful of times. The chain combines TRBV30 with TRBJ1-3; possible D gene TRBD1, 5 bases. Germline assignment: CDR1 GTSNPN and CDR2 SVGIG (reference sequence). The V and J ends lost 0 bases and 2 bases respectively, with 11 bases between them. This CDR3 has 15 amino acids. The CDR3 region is CAWSVGTSTGNTIYF. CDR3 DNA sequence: TGTGCCTGGAGTGTTGGGACTTCCACTGGAAACACCATATATTTT.

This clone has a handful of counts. Here the CDR3 reads CASGGLESSYEQYF. CDR3 bases: TGTGCCAGCGGGGGACTCGAGTCCTCCTACGAGCAGTACTTC. The chain uses TRBV27 and TRBJ2-7, with TRBD2 as a possible D gene (6 bases). The germline gives CDR1 MNHEY, CDR2 SMNVEV (reference sequence). The CDR3 is 14 amino acids. V lost 8 bases and J 0 bases, leaving 14 bases between the germline ends.

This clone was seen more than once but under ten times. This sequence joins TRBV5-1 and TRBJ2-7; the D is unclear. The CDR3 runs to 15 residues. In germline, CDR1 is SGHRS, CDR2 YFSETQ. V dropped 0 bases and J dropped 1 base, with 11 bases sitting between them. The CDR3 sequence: CASSLEAARSYEQYF. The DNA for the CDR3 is TGCGCCAGCAGCTTGGAGGCGGCCCGATCCTACGAGCAGTACTTC.

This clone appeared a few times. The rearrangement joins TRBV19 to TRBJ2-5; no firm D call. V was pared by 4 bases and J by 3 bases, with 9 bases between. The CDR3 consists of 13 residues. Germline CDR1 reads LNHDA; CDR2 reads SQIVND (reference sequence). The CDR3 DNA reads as TGTGCCAGTAGTAAAACAACGAAAGAGACCCAGTACTTC. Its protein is CASSKTTKETQYF.

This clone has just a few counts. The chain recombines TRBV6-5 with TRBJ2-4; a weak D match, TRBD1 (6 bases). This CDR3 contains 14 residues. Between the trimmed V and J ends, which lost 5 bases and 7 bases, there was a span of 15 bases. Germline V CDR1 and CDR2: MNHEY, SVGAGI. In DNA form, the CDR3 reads TGTGCCAGCAGTCCCTCGACAGGACCCAACATTCAGTACTTC. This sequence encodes CASSPSTGPNIQYF.

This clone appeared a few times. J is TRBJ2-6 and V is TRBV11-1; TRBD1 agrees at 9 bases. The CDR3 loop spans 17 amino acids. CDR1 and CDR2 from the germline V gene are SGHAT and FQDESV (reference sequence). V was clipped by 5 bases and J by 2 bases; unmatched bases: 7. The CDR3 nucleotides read TGTGCCAGCAGCCCGAGCTACAGGGGGCCTGGGGCCAACGTCCTGACTTTC. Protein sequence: CASSPSYRGPGANVLTF.

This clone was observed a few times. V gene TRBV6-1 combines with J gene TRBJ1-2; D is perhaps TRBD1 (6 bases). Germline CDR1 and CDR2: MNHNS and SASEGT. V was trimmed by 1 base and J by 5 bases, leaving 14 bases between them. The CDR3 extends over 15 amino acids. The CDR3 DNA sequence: TGTGCCAGCAGTGAAGGGGGACAACTCCTATATGGCTACACCTTC. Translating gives CASSEGGQLLYGYTF.